These T cell receptor beta chains were read from a single sample in a study of control samples from healthy donors and cancer patients. Sequencing used immunoSEQ multiplex PCR; TCRdb keeps in-frame clones, though not all of them. Of over 150,000 clones listed, roughly 94% are singletons. Material for sequencing was PBMCs. These receptors originate from a man in his fifties or sixties with colorectal cancer. Each CDR3 is given with its conserved first and last residue. Fields, in order: V gene, J gene, clone size, CDR3 protein. Expanded clones get a size class; other rows say once, few or many, or leave the size out.

TRBV7-9	TRBJ1-6	NA	CASSRDSNSPLHF
TRBV2	TRBJ1-2	NA	CASTPSGVGGGYTF
TRBV14	TRBJ2-7	once	CASSQDRPYEQYF
TRBV7-2	TRBJ2-5	NA	CASSLDTGRETQYF
TRBV7-2	TRBJ1-5	NA	CASSLAGQPQHF
TRBV5-5	TRBJ2-7	once	CASSLRDSYEQYF
TRBV5-1	TRBJ2-3	NA	CASSLVLAGFTDTQYF
TRBV11-2	TRBJ2-5	NA	CASSPSYWETQYF
TRBV6-5	TRBJ1-1	NA	CASGTQNTEAFF
TRBV5-1	TRBJ2-3	NA	CASSLDPLAATDTQYF
TRBV5-1	TRBJ2-3	NA	CASSFTTGLAAGDTQYF
TRBV5-1	TRBJ2-2	NA	CASSYWTGPGGELFF
TRBV5-1	TRBJ1-1	NA	CASSLAPGSAEAFF
TRBV29-1	TRBJ1-3	few	CSARKENTIYF
TRBV5-4	TRBJ2-6	NA	CASSLGGFSGANVLTF
TRBV24-1	TRBJ1-3	NA	CATSEGSSGNTIYF
TRBV20-1	TRBJ1-2	NA	CSASWEGPYGYTF
TRBV18	TRBJ2-1	NA	CASSPNTGKYNEQFF
TRBV13	TRBJ1-1	NA	CASSLGQFRSVNTEAFF
TRBV19	TRBJ1-2	NA	CASSTGTGGTFRYGYTF
TRBV30	TRBJ1-1	NA	CAWSVPKVRDRHF
TRBV7-9	TRBJ1-2	NA	CASSLGLQPNYGYTF
TRBV7-9	TRBJ2-2	NA	CASSLAMTGELFF
TRBV12-3/TRBV12-4	TRBJ2-7	NA	CASSLGTGAQYF
TRBV4-3	TRBJ2-7	NA	CASSQRPEGEQYF
TRBV12-3/TRBV12-4	TRBJ1-1	NA	CASSLKGGTEAFF
TRBV7-6	TRBJ1-5	NA	CASSPTGPTGSQHF
TRBV6-1	TRBJ2-7	NA	CASSEDGYEQYF
TRBV6-5	TRBJ1-2	NA	CASSSEGQHYGYTF
TRBV6-2/TRBV6-3	TRBJ1-5	NA	CASSWDRDQPQHF
TRBV19	TRBJ2-1	NA	CASSLLGSSSYNEQFF
TRBV19	TRBJ2-5	NA	CASSMTSGGQETQYF
TRBV27	TRBJ1-2	NA	CASSLSPGTANYGYTF